Following are 24 T cell receptor beta chains from one sample sequenced in a study of T cell changes during pregnancy in multiple sclerosis (dated by TCRdb to between 2017 and 2020). The library was obtained by the immunoSEQ multiplex PCR assay. TCRdb limited this immuneACCESS table to in-frame rearrangements with V and J called. A share of clones is missing; checked studies link under half to unresolved V genes, and the rest is unexplained. The table for this sample lists around 60,000 clones; 88% of them were counted only once. The top ten hold around 1.6% of the sample. The sample here was peripheral blood, taken in the first trimester of pregnancy. Receptors originate from a female donor with multiple sclerosis, enrolled in a pregnancy study.

This clone was detected once. The chain uses TRBV28 and TRBJ1-5; D is unresolved. This CDR3 contains 11 residues. The germline CDR1 and CDR2 sequences are MDHEN and SYDVKM. V gave up 5 bases and J gave up 4 bases, with 3 bases separating them. In nucleotides, the CDR3 is TGTGCCAGCAGTGAGAATCAGCCCCAGCATTTT. Its protein is CASSENQPQHF.

This clone appeared a few times. This chain joins TRBV6-6 and TRBJ1-2; TRBD1 agrees at 12 bases. Per the germline V gene, CDR1 is MNHNY and CDR2 is SVGAGI (reference sequence). The V segment lost 7 bases and the J segment 5 bases; nucleotides outside the gene matches: 8. The CDR3 consists of 15 residues. The CDR3 DNA is TGTGCCAGCACCCCAGGGACAGGGGGCGCATATGGCTACACCTTC. Amino acids: CASTPGTGGAYGYTF.

The gene calls are TRBV19 and TRBJ1-1, with 8 bases lining up with TRBD1. V shed 6 bases, J shed 1 base, and the junction held 7 bases outside the gene matches. CDR1 and CDR2 from the germline V gene are LNHDA and SQIVND (reference sequence). CDR3 length: 15 amino acids. The CDR3 is CASRTQGAGNTEAFF. CDR3 bases: TGTGCCAGTAGAACTCAGGGGGCTGGGAACACTGAAGCTTTCTTT.

This clone was seen only once. The chain carries TRBV4-2 and TRBJ2-1; 11 bases are a match to TRBD2. The V gene's germline CDR1 is LGHNA and CDR2 YNFKEQ. V dropped 1 base and J dropped 8; count of bases not matched to a gene: 7. The CDR3 spans 16 residues. The CDR3 protein is CASSQAGTSGLHEQFF. Here the CDR3 DNA reads TGTGCCAGCAGCCAAGCCGGGACTAGCGGTCTACATGAGCAGTTCTTC.

V gene TRBV28 combines with J gene TRBJ2-3; TRBD1 matches 9 bases. In germline, CDR1 is MDHEN, CDR2 SYDVKM. J lost 1 base, V lost 5 bases, and 4 bases had no gene match. The CDR3 is 15 residues long. CDR3 in amino acids: CASSLRQGGTDTQYF. The CDR3 DNA sequence: TGTGCCAGCAGTCTGCGACAGGGGGGCACAGATACGCAGTATTTT. The variable domain in full, with the rest retrieved from reference TRBV28 and TRBJ2-3, is DVKVTQSSRYLVKRTGEKVFLECVQDMDHENMFWYRQDPGLGLRLIYFSYDVKMKEKGDIPEGYSVSREKKERFSLILESASTNQTSMYLCASSLRQGGTDTQYFGPGTRLTVL.

This chain links TRBV28 with TRBJ1-4, with 7 bases matching TRBD1. V lost 4 bases and J lost 8; bases outside the gene matches: 7. The CDR3 covers 14 residues. Germline CDR1 reads MDHEN; CDR2 reads SYDVKM. This CDR3 reads CASSSGTEPEKLFF. The CDR3 nucleotides read TGTGCCAGCAGTTCCGGGACAGAACCCGAAAAACTGTTTTTT.

This sequence joins TRBV5-1 and TRBJ1-4; 7 bases match TRBD1. The germline V gene has CDR1 SGHRS and CDR2 YFSETQ. Unmatched junction bases numbered 7, after V lost 4 bases and J lost 4 bases. The CDR3 loop spans 15 amino acids. Here the CDR3 DNA reads TGCGCCAGCAGCCCACCGGGACAGTTTAATGAAAAACTGTTTTTT. It encodes CASSPPGQFNEKLFF.

V usage is TRBV5-1 and J usage is TRBJ2-3, with D tentatively TRBD2 (5 bases). The CDR3 loop spans 14 amino acids. Germline loops: CDR1 SGHRS, CDR2 YFSETQ. Trimming left V 0 bases short and J 5 bases short, with 10 bases between. CDR3 region: CASSLVSGEDTQYF. CDR3 in DNA: TGCGCCAGCAGCTTGGTGAGCGGCGAAGATACGCAGTATTTT.

The chain recombines TRBV25-1 with TRBJ1-1, with 9 bases identical to TRBD1. After removal of 6 bases from V and 5 bases from J, the junction contained 4 bases not matched to a gene. Germline V gene lookup returns CDR1 MGHDK and CDR2 SYGVNS. The CDR3 extends over 13 amino acids. The CDR3 sequence: CASRRQGETEAFF. The CDR3 DNA follows: TGTGCCAGCAGACGACAGGGGGAGACTGAAGCTTTCTTT.

This chain connects TRBV11-2 to TRBJ1-3; D is undetermined. The CDR3 has 14 amino acids. Between the trimmed V and J ends, which lost 4 bases and 2 bases, there was a span of 9 bases. Germline V gene data show CDR1 as SGHAT and CDR2 as FQNNGV. The CDR3 bases are TGTGCCAGCAGCTCGACAATAACTGGAAACACCATATATTTT. As protein: CASSSTITGNTIYF.

V usage is TRBV9 and J usage is TRBJ1-5; tentative D call: TRBD1 (5 bases). CDR1 is SGDLS and CDR2 is YYNGEE in the germline V gene. The CDR3 has 17 residues. The V end was cut by 3 bases, the J end by 0 bases, with 16 bases between. The CDR3 DNA reads as TGTGCCAGCAGCGGTGGGGCAGAGCCAAATAGCAATCAGCCCCAGCATTTT. Translating gives CASSGGAEPNSNQPQHF. Full variable domain (rest looked up from reference TRBV9 and TRBJ1-5): DSGVTQTPKHLITATGQRVTLRCSPRSGDLSVYWYQQSLDQGLQFLIQYYNGEERAKGNILERFSAQQFPDLHSELNLSSLELGDSALYFCASSGGAEPNSNQPQHFGDGTRLSIL.

The chain has TRBV7-9 and TRBJ2-3; the match to TRBD2 covers 7 bases. Trimming cost V 3 bases and J 3 bases; bases outside gene matches: 6. The CDR3 has 15 amino acids. Germline lookup yields CDR1 SEHNR and CDR2 FQNEAQ (reference sequence). CDR3 coding DNA: TGTGCCAGCAGCTTGGGGGGAGGGCCTACAGATACGCAGTATTTT. Its protein is CASSLGGGPTDTQYF.

This clone appeared a single time. The V and J genes are TRBV10-2 and TRBJ2-7, with 7 bases matching TRBD1. V lost 4 bases, J lost 2 bases, and 5 bases stayed unmatched. The germline gives CDR1 WSHSY, CDR2 SAAADI. This CDR3 spans 14 amino acids. The CDR3 coding sequence is TGCGCCAGCAGTGGACAGGGACGGGCCTACGAGCAGTACTTC. Its protein product is CASSGQGRAYEQYF.

This rearrangement joins TRBV6-6 to TRBJ2-1, with 10 positions matching TRBD2. The CDR3 length is 15 residues. V lost 2 bases and J lost 7; bases outside the gene matches: 5. The germline gives CDR1 MNHNY, CDR2 SVGAGI (reference sequence). The CDR3 bases are TGTGCCAGCAGTTACCTAGCGGGAGATTTTAATGAGCAGTTCTTC. This sequence encodes CASSYLAGDFNEQFF.

This clone was detected once. The chain combines TRBV6-6 with TRBJ2-7; the match to TRBD2 covers 7 bases. Germline-derived CDR1 and CDR2 are MNHNY and SVGAGI (reference sequence). The CDR3 has 13 residues. V lost 2 bases to trimming and J lost 6 bases; unmatched junction nucleotides: 4. The CDR3 region has the DNA TGTGCCAGCAGTTACGGCCTAGCGGTCGAGCAGTACTTC. Translating gives CASSYGLAVEQYF.

The chain recombines TRBV7-7 with TRBJ2-7; 7 bases map to TRBD2. CDR3 length: 13 amino acids. The trim removed 4 bases at V and 6 bases at J, leaving 6 bases unmatched. Germline V gives CDR1 SSHAT, CDR2 FNYEAQ (reference sequence). The CDR3 DNA follows: TGTGCCAGCAGCTATGGACTAGGAGGCGAGCAGTACTTC. This codes for CASSYGLGGEQYF. Drawing the rest from reference TRBV7-7 and TRBJ2-7, the complete variable domain is GAGVSQSPRYKVTKRGQDVTLRCDPISSHATLYWYQQALGQGPEFLTYFNYEAQPDKSGLPSDRFSAERPEGSISTLTIQRTEQRDSAMYRCASSYGLGGEQYFGPGTRLTVT.

V and J are TRBV6-1 and TRBJ2-6; D remains unclear. There are 16 residues in the CDR3. The V gene lost 3 bases and the J gene lost 0 bases, with 9 bases spanning the gap. The germline V gene has CDR1 MNHNS and CDR2 SASEGT. As DNA, the CDR3 is TGTGCCAGCAGTGATGAGGTGAGCTCTGGGGCCAACGTCCTGACTTTC. Its translation: CASSDEVSSGANVLTF.

This chain connects TRBV5-4 to TRBJ2-3; D is unclear. The CDR3 is made up of 12 amino acids. From germline, CDR1 is SGHNT and CDR2 YYREEE (reference sequence). V gave up 1 base and J gave up 5 bases, with 5 bases separating them. This CDR3 reads CASSLTGDTQYF. The CDR3 bases are TGTGCCAGCAGCTTGACTGGAGATACGCAGTATTTT.

The chain links TRBV19 to TRBJ2-6, with a possible D match to TRBD2 (6 bases). In germline, CDR1 is LNHDA, CDR2 SQIVND (reference sequence). This CDR3 is built from 14 residues. V lost 9 bases, J lost 0 bases, and 9 bases lay in between. Here the CDR3 reads CASGGGSGANVLTF. CDR3 bases: TGTGCCAGCGGGGGTGGCTCTGGGGCCAACGTCCTGACTTTC.

The V gene is TRBV5-1, the J gene TRBJ1-1; 9 bases align to TRBD1. This CDR3 has 14 residues. Germline CDR1 reads SGHRS; CDR2 reads YFSETQ. The J segment lost 4 bases and the V segment lost 4 bases, leaving 5 bases of the junction unmatched. CDR3 in amino acids: CASSAGQGGTEAFF. In DNA form, the CDR3 reads TGCGCCAGCAGCGCGGGACAGGGAGGCACTGAAGCTTTCTTT.

This clone came up once. The rearrangement links TRBV4-1 to TRBJ1-1; no firm D call. Trimming shortened V by 0 bases and J by 2 bases, and 25 bases separated the two germline ends. The CDR3 is 20 residues long. Germline-derived CDR1 and CDR2 are MGHRA and YSYEKL. The CDR3 sequence: CASSQEILRVYGGGNTEAFF. CDR3 nucleotide sequence: TGCGCCAGCAGCCAAGAAATTCTCCGGGTGTATGGCGGAGGCAACACTGAAGCTTTCTTT.

The chain carries TRBV28 and TRBJ2-7; TRBD1 matches at 10 bases. J lost 3 bases, V lost 9 bases, and 11 bases had no gene match. Per germline, CDR1 MDHEN and CDR2 SYDVKM. CDR3 length: 15 residues. The CDR3 spells CASTLVGTGDYEQYF. In DNA form, the CDR3 reads TGTGCCAGTACCCTTGTCGGGACAGGGGACTACGAGCAGTACTTC.

This clone appeared a single time. This chain connects TRBV5-4 to TRBJ1-5, with 11 positions matching TRBD1. V trimming: 7 bases; J trimming: 4 bases; junction bases outside the gene matches: 7. The CDR3 has 15 amino acids. CDR1 and CDR2 (germline): SGHNT, YYREEE (reference sequence). The CDR3 DNA follows: TGTGCCAGCCAGATTGGACAGGGGGCTAATCAGCCCCAGCATTTT. This translates into CASQIGQGANQPQHF.

The rearrangement uses TRBV13 and TRBJ2-5; 8 nucleotides match TRBD2. Trimming took 8 bases from V and 3 from J; bases not matched to a gene: 8. The length of the CDR3 is 14 residues. Germline values: CDR1 PRHDT, CDR2 FYEKMQ (reference sequence). As DNA, the CDR3 is TGTGCCAGCGGGTACGCGACTAGCGAAGAGACCCAGTACTTC. It yields the protein CASGYATSEETQYF.